These T cell receptor beta chains were read from a single sample in a study of T cell responses to AZD1222 COVID-19 vaccine. Data came from immunoSEQ multiplex PCR; TCRdb stores just in-frame clones and leaves some out. The sample lists fewer than 200,000 clones, 70% to 90% seen once, with approximately 4.2% in the top ten. The starting material was peripheral blood, obtained 28 days after the second dose of the MenACWY control vaccine. These receptors came from an adult who received the MenACWY meningococcal vaccine as a control. CDR3s include the opening cysteine and the closing phenylalanine or tryptophan. A D gene is named only where the DNA matches it firmly. Size values are once, few and many counts, or a class for expanded clones, and some rows have none.

D | J | V | size | DNA | CDR3
TRBD2 | TRBJ2-2 | TRBV9 | . | TGTGCCAGCAGCGTAGAGGTAGCGGGAGCCGGGGAGCTGTTTTTT | CASSVEVAGAGELFF
. | TRBJ2-3 | TRBV29-1 | . | TGCAGCGTTGAATTACACCGACGCACAGATACGCAGTATTTT | CSVELHRRTDTQYF
. | TRBJ1-5 | TRBV4-3 | . | TGCGCCAGCAGCCAAGGGGGAGGGCCAGGGTTTTTCGATAGCAATCAGCCCCAGCATTTT | CASSQGGGPGFFDSNQPQHF
. | TRBJ2-7 | TRBV7-3 | . | TGTGCCAGCAGCTTGGGACCGCCCTACGAGCAGTACTTC | CASSLGPPYEQYF
TRBD2 | TRBJ2-7 | TRBV13 | few | TGTGCCAGCAGCTCTCCGGGACTAGCGGCCCTGAGCTCCTACGAGCAGTACTTC | CASSSPGLAALSSYEQYF
. | TRBJ2-3 | TRBV18 | . | TGTGCCAGCTCACCACCTACGGCCCCAGATACGCAGTATTTT | CASSPPTAPDTQYF
TRBD1 | TRBJ1-2 | TRBV20-1 | . | TGCAGTGCTAGTTCCGGGACAGGGGGCTCTGGCTACACCTTC | CSASSGTGGSGYTF
. | TRBJ1-1 | TRBV6-6 | once | TGTGCCAGCAGTTTCTTAAGAACTGAAGCTTTCTTT | CASSFLRTEAFF
. | TRBJ2-6 | TRBV18 | . | TGTGCCAGCTCCGCCGAGGCCTCTGGGGCCAACGTCCTGACTTTC | CASSAEASGANVLTF
TRBD1 | TRBJ1-1 | TRBV28 | . | TGTGCCAGCAGGCCTTCCCCCGGGACAGGGGAGCCTGAAGCTTTCTTT | CASRPSPGTGEPEAFF
TRBD2 | TRBJ2-1 | TRBV6-2/TRBV6-3 | . | TGTGCCAGCAGTAGCTCTAGCGGGAGGGCCATTAATGAGCAGTTCTTC | CASSSSSGRAINEQFF
. | TRBJ1-3 | TRBV9 | . | TGTGCCAGCAGCGTCTCGGGGTTCGGAAACACCATATATTTT | CASSVSGFGNTIYF
. | TRBJ1-3 | TRBV6-6 | . | TGTGCCAGCAGTTCAATCGGGAGTTCTGGAAACACCATATATTTT | CASSSIGSSGNTIYF
. | TRBJ2-5 | TRBV12-5 | . | TGTGCTAGTGGTTCCGGACATACAGAGACCCAGTACTTC | CASGSGHTETQYF
. | TRBJ2-2 | TRBV5-1 | . | TGCGCCAGCAGCTTGGATTTTTCGGTCACCGGGGAGCTGTTTTTT | CASSLDFSVTGELFF
. | TRBJ2-2 | TRBV5-5 | . | TGTGCCAGCAGCTATCGCGGACACCTTGAGTTCGGGGAGCTGTTTTTT | CASSYRGHLEFGELFF
TRBD2 | TRBJ2-7 | TRBV18 | . | TGTGCCAGCTCACCATCCCTAGCGGCATACGAGCAGTACTTC | CASSPSLAAYEQYF
. | TRBJ1-1 | TRBV27 | . | TGTGCCAGCACCCTCACCGGTGGCGGGACACCCACTGAAGCTTTCTTT | CASTLTGGGTPTEAFF
. | TRBJ1-2 | TRBV2 | . | TGTGCCAGCAGCGAAACTACAGGAGCTAACTATGGCTACACCTTC | CASSETTGANYGYTF
. | TRBJ2-7 | TRBV7-2 | . | TGTGCCAGCAGCTCGATACAGGGTTCCTACGAGCAGTACTTC | CASSSIQGSYEQYF
. | TRBJ2-3 | TRBV18 | . | TGTGCCAGCTCACCGGTCCCCGGCACAGATACGCAGTATTTT | CASSPVPGTDTQYF
. | TRBJ1-1 | TRBV24-1 | once | TGTGCCACGAGACGCAGGGAGAGGACTGAAGCTTTCTTT | CATRRRERTEAFF
. | TRBJ2-3 | TRBV28 | . | TGTGCCAGCAGTTTCAAGACGGGAGTTGAGACAGATACGCAGTATTTT | CASSFKTGVETDTQYF
. | TRBJ2-7 | TRBV7-9 | . | TGTGCCAGCAGCAGGAGGCGGGACACCGACTACGAGCAGTACTTC | CASSRRRDTDYEQYF
. | TRBJ1-1 | TRBV21-1 | . | TGTGCCAGGGACAGGGTCTGGACTGAAGCTTTCTTT | CARDRVWTEAFF
TRBD2 | TRBJ2-3 | TRBV7-9 | . | TGTGCCAGCAGCTTAGTGCCGGGGGGAACAGATACGCAGTATTTT | CASSLVPGGTDTQYF
. | TRBJ1-2 | TRBV6-2/TRBV6-3 | . | TGTGCCAGCAGCGTCAACTATGGCTACACCTTC | CASSVNYGYTF
TRBD1 | TRBJ2-5 | TRBV3-1/TRBV3-2 | . | TGTGCCAGCGCAGGACAGGAAGAGACCCAGTACTTC | CASAGQEETQYF
. | TRBJ1-4 | TRBV19 | . | TGTGCCAGTAGAGCAGCCGGGAGAACAGAAGGTGAAAAACTGTTTTTT | CASRAAGRTEGEKLFF
. | TRBJ2-3 | TRBV18 | . | TGTGCCAGCTCACCACGCACGGATACGCAGTATTTT | CASSPRTDTQYF
. | TRBJ1-1 | TRBV7-8 | . | TGTGCCAGCAGCTTAGGGGGTGAAGCTTTCTTT | CASSLGGEAFF
. | TRBJ1-3 | TRBV28 | . | TGTGCCAGCAGGCCCGTGGGGGTCTCGAGAAACACCATATATTTT | CASRPVGVSRNTIYF
. | TRBJ2-1 | TRBV4-1 | . | TGCGCCAGCAGCGCCGCCGAGCAGGATGAGCAGTTCTTC | CASSAAEQDEQFF
. | TRBJ2-3 | TRBV12-5 | once | TGTGCTAGTACAGGGACCACAGATACGCAGTATTTT | CASTGTTDTQYF
TRBD1 | TRBJ1-2 | TRBV6-6 | . | TGTGCCATCGGGGACAGGTCCTACACTTCTAACTATGGCTACACCTTC | CAIGDRSYTSNYGYTF
. | TRBJ2-5 | TRBV5-1 | . | TGCGCCAGCAGCTTTAACTACGCCTACCAAGAGACCCAGTACTTC | CASSFNYAYQETQYF
. | TRBJ2-7 | TRBV7-2 | . | TGTGCCAGCAGCTTAGGCCCCCCCGGTGGGGGTCAGTCCTACGAGCAGTACTTC | CASSLGPPGGGQSYEQYF
. | TRBJ2-7 | TRBV3-1/TRBV3-2 | . | TGTGCCAGCAGCCAAGACCGCAGCCCGTCCTACGAGCAGTACTTC | CASSQDRSPSYEQYF
. | TRBJ1-1 | TRBV10-3 | . | TGTGCCATCAGGCCTGACTCGGTAATGTCTGAAGCTTTCTTT | CAIRPDSVMSEAFF
TRBD1 | TRBJ2-1 | TRBV7-2 | . | TGTGCCAGCAGCTGGGGACAGACCAACAATGAGCAGTTCTTC | CASSWGQTNNEQFF
TRBD1 | TRBJ1-2 | TRBV5-4 | . | TGTGCCAGCAGCCACCGACAGGGTGGCTACACCTTC | CASSHRQGGYTF
TRBD1 | TRBJ1-2 | TRBV20-1 | . | TGCAGTGCTAACAGGGGCTATGGCTACACCTTC | CSANRGYGYTF
. | TRBJ1-5 | TRBV28 | . | TGTGCCAGCAGTTTAGGAGGGGATCGAAATCAGCCCCAGCATTTT | CASSLGGDRNQPQHF
TRBD2 | TRBJ2-1 | TRBV6-5 | . | TGTGCCAGCAGTTATCCCGGGGGAGGGGAGCAGTTCTTC | CASSYPGGGEQFF
. | TRBJ1-1 | TRBV6-1 | . | TGTGCCAGCAGTGAATTGGCAGGGGTCTACACTGAAGCTTTCTTT | CASSELAGVYTEAFF
. | TRBJ2-1 | TRBV4-1 | once | TGCGCCAGCAGCCAAACAAATGAGCAGTTCTTC | CASSQTNEQFF
. | TRBJ1-1 | TRBV6-5 | few | TGTGCCACTGGTGGCAACTTAAAGAACACTGAAGCTTTCTTT | CATGGNLKNTEAFF
. | TRBJ2-2 | TRBV27 | . | TGTGCCAGCAGTTTCGGCGGGGAGCTGTTTTTT | CASSFGGELFF
. | TRBJ1-5 | TRBV7-2 | . | TGTGCCAGCAGCCCAAAGGGTGAGGAACAGCCCCAGCATTTT | CASSPKGEEQPQHF
TRBD1 | TRBJ2-2 | TRBV27 | . | TGTGCCAGCAGCCCCGGGACAGGGGGCACCGGGGAGCTGTTTTTT | CASSPGTGGTGELFF
. | TRBJ2-2 | TRBV18 | . | TGTGCCAGCTCACCCTCAAACACCGGGGAGCTGTTTTTT | CASSPSNTGELFF
. | TRBJ1-2 | TRBV19 | . | TGTGCCAGTAGTACCCGCCTTAGCAGCCGATATGGAGGCTACACCTTC | CASSTRLSSRYGGYTF
. | TRBJ1-5 | TRBV19 | . | TGTGCCAGTAGTTACCGCGGTCAGCCCCAGCATTTT | CASSYRGQPQHF